Listed below are T cell receptor beta chains from one sample, sequenced in a study of T cell responses to AZD1222 COVID-19 vaccine. Libraries were prepared by immunoSEQ multiplex PCR; TCRdb keeps only in-frame clonotypes and omits some of them. The table shows 110,000 to 150,000 clones, with approximately 90% occurring only once. Sequencing used peripheral blood, obtained on day 0 of AZD1222 vaccination. All receptors derive from an adult in good health. Both conserved end residues are part of each CDR3. The order of the fields is clone size, D gene, J gene, V gene, CDR3 protein, CDR3 DNA. D genes are given only for firm matches. Clone size is given for some rows only: seen once, a few or many times, or a class if the clone is expanded.

clone_size: NA
d_call: TRBD1
j_call: TRBJ1-2
v_call: TRBV5-1
cdr3_aa: CASRTLQGLFGYTF
cdr3_nt: TGCGCCAGCAGGACCTTACAGGGGTTATTTGGCTACACCTTC

clone_size: NA
d_call: NA
j_call: TRBJ2-2
v_call: TRBV7-2
cdr3_aa: CASSAGLNTGELFF
cdr3_nt: TGTGCCAGCAGCGCGGGACTTAACACCGGGGAGCTGTTTTTT

clone_size: NA
d_call: TRBD1
j_call: TRBJ1-1
v_call: TRBV28
cdr3_aa: CASSVWDRDTEAFF
cdr3_nt: TGTGCCAGCAGCGTCTGGGACAGAGACACTGAAGCTTTCTTT

clone_size: NA
d_call: NA
j_call: TRBJ1-6
v_call: TRBV3-1/TRBV3-2
cdr3_aa: CASSPGAGRYDNSPLHF
cdr3_nt: TGTGCCAGCAGTCCGGGAGCAGGGCGGTACGATAATTCACCCCTCCACTTT

clone_size: NA
d_call: NA
j_call: TRBJ1-1
v_call: TRBV5-1
cdr3_aa: CASSLANRVAEAFF
cdr3_nt: TGCGCCAGCAGCTTGGCCAACAGGGTCGCTGAAGCTTTCTTT

clone_size: NA
d_call: NA
j_call: TRBJ2-3
v_call: TRBV15
cdr3_aa: CATSGGYGDTQYF
cdr3_nt: TGTGCCACCAGCGGGGGGTACGGAGATACGCAGTATTTT

clone_size: many
d_call: NA
j_call: TRBJ1-6
v_call: TRBV19
cdr3_aa: CASRDTDSSPLHF
cdr3_nt: TGTGCCAGTAGGGACACGGACAGTTCACCCCTCCACTTT

clone_size: NA
d_call: NA
j_call: TRBJ1-3
v_call: TRBV11-2
cdr3_aa: CASSLALSGNTIYF
cdr3_nt: TGTGCCAGCAGCTTAGCCCTCTCTGGAAACACCATATATTTT

clone_size: NA
d_call: NA
j_call: TRBJ2-3
v_call: TRBV10-1
cdr3_aa: CASSDYRDTQYF
cdr3_nt: TGCGCCAGCAGTGATTATAGAGATACGCAGTATTTT

clone_size: NA
d_call: TRBD1
j_call: TRBJ1-6
v_call: TRBV18
cdr3_aa: CASSPGQGAANSPLHF
cdr3_nt: TGTGCCAGCTCCCCCGGACAGGGGGCAGCCAATTCACCCCTCCACTTT

clone_size: NA
d_call: NA
j_call: TRBJ1-3
v_call: TRBV11-2
cdr3_aa: CAIPGEGGNTIYF
cdr3_nt: TGTGCCATCCCAGGGGAGGGCGGAAACACCATATATTTT

clone_size: NA
d_call: TRBD1
j_call: TRBJ1-2
v_call: TRBV19
cdr3_aa: CASFAPGQAEGSYTF
cdr3_nt: TGTGCCAGTTTTGCCCCCGGACAGGCCGAGGGTAGCTACACCTTC

clone_size: NA
d_call: NA
j_call: TRBJ1-1
v_call: TRBV15
cdr3_aa: CATSSQWNTEAFF
cdr3_nt: TGTGCCACCAGCAGTCAATGGAACACTGAAGCTTTCTTT

clone_size: NA
d_call: NA
j_call: TRBJ2-7
v_call: TRBV4-1
cdr3_aa: CASSQVRQGYEQYF
cdr3_nt: TGCGCCAGCAGCCAAGTTAGGCAGGGCTACGAGCAGTACTTC

clone_size: NA
d_call: TRBD1
j_call: TRBJ1-2
v_call: TRBV30
cdr3_aa: CAWSRDRGNGYTF
cdr3_nt: TGTGCCTGGAGCAGGGACAGGGGAAACGGCTACACCTTC

clone_size: NA
d_call: TRBD2
j_call: TRBJ2-5
v_call: TRBV6-4
cdr3_aa: CASSDGGGETQYF
cdr3_nt: TGTGCCAGCAGTGACGGCGGGGGAGAGACCCAGTACTTC

clone_size: NA
d_call: NA
j_call: TRBJ1-6
v_call: TRBV7-2
cdr3_aa: CASSFRQAGNSPLHF
cdr3_nt: TGTGCCAGCAGCTTTCGTCAGGCGGGGAATTCACCCCTCCACTTT

clone_size: NA
d_call: TRBD2
j_call: TRBJ2-3
v_call: TRBV11-1
cdr3_aa: CASSVGLAGPDTQYF
cdr3_nt: TGTGCCAGCAGCGTAGGACTAGCTGGCCCAGATACGCAGTATTTT

clone_size: NA
d_call: NA
j_call: TRBJ2-3
v_call: TRBV7-6
cdr3_aa: CASSLVADTQYF
cdr3_nt: TGTGCCAGCAGCTTAGTTGCAGATACGCAGTATTTT

clone_size: NA
d_call: TRBD1
j_call: TRBJ2-1
v_call: TRBV2
cdr3_aa: CASSHDPGTGPQWAYNEQFF
cdr3_nt: TGTGCCAGCAGTCACGACCCGGGGACAGGGCCCCAGTGGGCCTACAATGAGCAGTTCTTC

clone_size: NA
d_call: TRBD2
j_call: TRBJ2-1
v_call: TRBV4-1
cdr3_aa: CASSQASGRELNEQFF
cdr3_nt: TGCGCCAGCAGCCAAGCTAGCGGGAGGGAGTTAAATGAGCAGTTCTTC

clone_size: NA
d_call: NA
j_call: TRBJ1-3
v_call: TRBV4-2
cdr3_aa: CASRSPGGKRAGNTIYF
cdr3_nt: TGTGCCAGCAGATCTCCTGGGGGGAAGAGAGCCGGAAACACCATATATTTT

clone_size: NA
d_call: NA
j_call: TRBJ2-3
v_call: TRBV10-2
cdr3_aa: CASTPTLVTDTQYF
cdr3_nt: TGCGCCAGTACCCCCACCTTAGTCACAGATACGCAGTATTTT

clone_size: NA
d_call: TRBD2
j_call: TRBJ2-7
v_call: TRBV12-5
cdr3_aa: CASGLVGTSGAPYEQYF
cdr3_nt: TGTGCTAGTGGTTTGGTGGGGACTAGCGGGGCCCCCTACGAGCAGTACTTC

clone_size: few
d_call: NA
j_call: TRBJ1-1
v_call: TRBV5-1
cdr3_aa: CASSLEGPEAFF
cdr3_nt: TGCGCCAGCAGCTTAGAGGGACCTGAAGCTTTCTTT

clone_size: NA
d_call: TRBD1
j_call: TRBJ2-5
v_call: TRBV4-1
cdr3_aa: CASSRVGTGRETQYF
cdr3_nt: TGCGCCAGCAGCCGCGTGGGGACAGGCCGGGAGACCCAGTACTTC

clone_size: NA
d_call: TRBD1
j_call: TRBJ2-3
v_call: TRBV29-1
cdr3_aa: CSGKDRANGDTQYF
cdr3_nt: TGCAGCGGAAAGGACAGGGCCAACGGAGATACGCAGTATTTT

clone_size: NA
d_call: NA
j_call: TRBJ2-7
v_call: TRBV27
cdr3_aa: CASSRAGTFYYEQYF
cdr3_nt: TGTGCCAGCAGCAGGGCCGGGACATTCTACTACGAGCAGTACTTC

clone_size: few
d_call: TRBD2
j_call: TRBJ2-1
v_call: TRBV14
cdr3_aa: CASSQVSSGRGRQFF
cdr3_nt: TGTGCCAGCAGCCAAGTCTCTAGCGGGAGAGGGCGGCAGTTCTTC

clone_size: once
d_call: TRBD1
j_call: TRBJ1-1
v_call: TRBV10-3
cdr3_aa: CAISGKDRGYTEAFF
cdr3_nt: TGTGCCATCAGTGGTAAAGACAGGGGTTACACTGAAGCTTTCTTT

clone_size: NA
d_call: NA
j_call: TRBJ1-2
v_call: TRBV6-2/TRBV6-3
cdr3_aa: CASSYQAGIRSYTF
cdr3_nt: TGTGCCAGCAGTTACCAAGCAGGTATTAGGAGCTACACCTTC

clone_size: NA
d_call: NA
j_call: TRBJ2-3
v_call: TRBV4-2
cdr3_aa: CASSLTQGGTDTQYF
cdr3_nt: TGTGCCAGCAGCCTGACGCAGGGAGGTACAGATACGCAGTATTTT

clone_size: NA
d_call: NA
j_call: TRBJ1-1
v_call: TRBV15
cdr3_aa: CATSRDGGPYGTEAFF
cdr3_nt: TGTGCCACCAGCAGAGATGGAGGGCCCTACGGCACTGAAGCTTTCTTT

clone_size: NA
d_call: TRBD1
j_call: TRBJ1-4
v_call: TRBV10-3
cdr3_aa: CAISEWGQGNEKLFF
cdr3_nt: TGTGCCATCAGTGAGTGGGGACAGGGAAATGAAAAACTGTTTTTT

clone_size: NA
d_call: NA
j_call: TRBJ2-1
v_call: TRBV5-1
cdr3_aa: CASSLDLLAYNEQFF
cdr3_nt: TGCGCCAGCAGCTTGGATTTGCTAGCGTACAATGAGCAGTTCTTC

clone_size: NA
d_call: TRBD2
j_call: TRBJ2-2
v_call: TRBV5-1
cdr3_aa: CASSSGLYTGELFF
cdr3_nt: TGCGCCAGCAGCTCGGGACTATACACCGGGGAGCTGTTTTTT

clone_size: NA
d_call: NA
j_call: TRBJ2-7
v_call: TRBV11-2
cdr3_aa: CASSLAGPYEQYF
cdr3_nt: TGTGCCAGCAGCTTAGCCGGGCCCTACGAGCAGTACTTC

clone_size: NA
d_call: NA
j_call: TRBJ2-1
v_call: TRBV6-5
cdr3_aa: CASSKGAYNEQFF
cdr3_nt: TGTGCCAGCAGTAAGGGCGCCTACAATGAGCAGTTCTTC

clone_size: NA
d_call: NA
j_call: TRBJ1-1
v_call: TRBV5-1
cdr3_aa: CASSAVLSWGNTEAFF
cdr3_nt: TGCGCCAGCAGCGCAGTGCTAAGCTGGGGGAACACTGAAGCTTTCTTT

clone_size: NA
d_call: NA
j_call: TRBJ2-7
v_call: TRBV7-8
cdr3_aa: CASSPAGNSYEQYF
cdr3_nt: TGTGCCAGCAGTCCCGCCGGGAACTCCTACGAGCAGTACTTC

clone_size: NA
d_call: NA
j_call: TRBJ2-7
v_call: TRBV9
cdr3_aa: CASSVGAGRPLEQYF
cdr3_nt: TGTGCCAGCAGCGTAGGTGCAGGGCGTCCTCTCGAGCAGTACTTC

clone_size: NA
d_call: NA
j_call: TRBJ2-2
v_call: TRBV7-2
cdr3_aa: CASSFSGTSGLFF
cdr3_nt: TGTGCCAGCAGCTTCTCCGGGACCTCAGGGCTGTTTTTT

clone_size: NA
d_call: NA
j_call: TRBJ2-2
v_call: TRBV24-1
cdr3_aa: CATSDLTGNPNTGELFF
cdr3_nt: TGTGCCACCAGTGACCTGACAGGAAATCCCAACACCGGGGAGCTGTTTTTT

clone_size: NA
d_call: NA
j_call: TRBJ2-3
v_call: TRBV11-3
cdr3_aa: CASSSPRGRDADTQYF
cdr3_nt: TGTGCCAGCAGCTCCCCCCGTGGCAGGGACGCAGATACGCAGTATTTT

clone_size: NA
d_call: TRBD2
j_call: TRBJ2-2
v_call: TRBV5-1
cdr3_aa: CASSPGTSGVVGELFF
cdr3_nt: TGCGCCAGCAGCCCCGGGACTAGCGGGGTTGTCGGGGAGCTGTTTTTT

clone_size: NA
d_call: NA
j_call: TRBJ1-1
v_call: TRBV29-1
cdr3_aa: CSVEGGGAGAFF
cdr3_nt: TGCAGCGTTGAAGGGGGAGGGGCAGGAGCTTTCTTT

clone_size: NA
d_call: NA
j_call: TRBJ2-7
v_call: TRBV14
cdr3_aa: CASSQDRGLEQYF
cdr3_nt: TGTGCCAGCAGCCAAGATCGCGGGTTGGAGCAGTACTTC

clone_size: NA
d_call: NA
j_call: TRBJ1-1
v_call: TRBV7-2
cdr3_aa: CASSSALTEAFF
cdr3_nt: TGTGCCAGCAGCTCAGCCCTCACTGAAGCTTTCTTT

clone_size: NA
d_call: NA
j_call: TRBJ1-1
v_call: TRBV28
cdr3_aa: CASSLRHTEAFF
cdr3_nt: TGTGCCAGCAGTTTACGGCACACTGAAGCTTTCTTT

clone_size: once
d_call: NA
j_call: TRBJ1-1
v_call: TRBV27
cdr3_aa: CASSPPGNTEAFF
cdr3_nt: TGTGCCAGCAGCCCCCCGGGGAACACTGAAGCTTTCTTT